The sequence of this TCR beta chain was determined in a study of blood T cell repertoires in COVID-19. Overall study context: Acute and convalescent COVID-19 specimens originated in the United States, Italy and Spain. PBMCs, B-cell-depleted T cells, or T cells provided the cDNA or gDNA that made up the material.

Original processing methods: The assay estimated nucleated cells by amplifying reference gene primers. TCRdb's copy holds only in-frame clones and misses some; the assay was immunoSEQ multiplex PCR. The DNA was the basis for D and trimming; V, J and clone size are from that table. This sample yields approximately 25,000 clones, of which around nine tenths are seen a single time; approximately 16% belongs to the top ten. V shed 4 bases and J shed 4 bases, with 15 bases lying between them. The germline V gene encodes CDR1 SGHRS and CDR2 YFSETQ. CDR3 length: 14 amino acids. This sequence originates from a human donor with active COVID-19. The donor label of this sample is uncertain. V gene TRBV5-1 combines with J gene TRBJ2-7; tentatively, D is TRBD2 (6 bases). The sequencing sample was made of peripheral blood. CDR3 DNA sequence: TGCGCCAGCAGCGAGTTCGAAGCGGGTTACGAGCAGTACTTC. Its protein is CASSEFEAGYEQYF.